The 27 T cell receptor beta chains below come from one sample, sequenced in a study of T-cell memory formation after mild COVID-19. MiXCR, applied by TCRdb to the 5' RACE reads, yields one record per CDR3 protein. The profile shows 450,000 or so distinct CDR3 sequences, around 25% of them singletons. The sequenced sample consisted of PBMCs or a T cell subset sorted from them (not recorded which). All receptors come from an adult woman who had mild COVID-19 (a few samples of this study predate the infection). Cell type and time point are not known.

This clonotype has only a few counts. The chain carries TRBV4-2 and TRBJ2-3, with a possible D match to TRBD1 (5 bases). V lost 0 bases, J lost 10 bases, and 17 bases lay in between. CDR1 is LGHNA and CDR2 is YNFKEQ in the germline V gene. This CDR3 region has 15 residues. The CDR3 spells CASSQDATDPQAQYF. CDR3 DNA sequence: TGTGCCAGCAGCCAAGATGCTACAGACCCACAGGCGCAGTATTTT.

The CDR3 protein is CASSLTGQSGSYNEQFF. CDR3 nucleotides: TGCGCCAGCAGCTTGACCGGACAGTCTGGCTCCTACAATGAGCAGTTCTTC. The V gene is TRBV5-1, the J gene TRBJ2-1, with D maybe TRBD1 (6 bases). CDR1 is SGHRS, CDR2 YFSETQ, per germline. This CDR3 spans 17 amino acids. Trimming took 1 base from V and 0 from J, leaving 14 bases between them.

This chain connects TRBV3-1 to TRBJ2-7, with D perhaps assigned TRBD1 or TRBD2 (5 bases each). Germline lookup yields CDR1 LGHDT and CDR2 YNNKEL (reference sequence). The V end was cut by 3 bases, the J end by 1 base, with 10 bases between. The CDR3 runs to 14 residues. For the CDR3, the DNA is TGTGCCAGCAGCCACTTGGGGGAATCCTACGAGCAGTACTTC. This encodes CASSHLGESYEQYF.

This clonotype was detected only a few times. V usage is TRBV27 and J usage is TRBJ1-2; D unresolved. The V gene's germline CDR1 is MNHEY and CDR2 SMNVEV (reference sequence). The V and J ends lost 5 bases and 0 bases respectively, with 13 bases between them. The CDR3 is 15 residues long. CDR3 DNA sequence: TGTGCCAGCAGTATAGGACGGGGAGCTAACTATGGCTACACCTTC. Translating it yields CASSIGRGANYGYTF.

CDR3 coding DNA: TGTGCCAGCAGCCAAGCAACAGGGGTGACGCCCCAGCATTTT. Amino acid sequence: CASSQATGVTPQHF. The V and J genes are TRBV3-1 and TRBJ1-5; 7 nucleotides line up with TRBD1. This CDR3 contains 14 residues. The germline gives CDR1 LGHDT, CDR2 YNNKEL (reference sequence). Trimming took 1 base from V and 9 from J; bases not matched to a gene: 6.

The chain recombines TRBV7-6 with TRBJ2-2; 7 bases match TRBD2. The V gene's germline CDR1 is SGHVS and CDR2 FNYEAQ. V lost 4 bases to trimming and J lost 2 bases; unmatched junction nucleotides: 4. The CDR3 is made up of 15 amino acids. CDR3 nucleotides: TGTGCCAGCAGCTCCCTAGCGGAAAACACCGGGGAGCTGTTTTTT. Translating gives CASSSLAENTGELFF.

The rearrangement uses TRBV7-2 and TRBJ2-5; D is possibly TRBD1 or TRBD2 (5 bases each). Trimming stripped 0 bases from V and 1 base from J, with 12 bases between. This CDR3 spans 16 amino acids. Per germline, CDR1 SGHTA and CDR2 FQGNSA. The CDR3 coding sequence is TGTGCCAGCAGCTTAGCGGGACCGTTATCCCAAGAGACCCAGTACTTC. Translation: CASSLAGPLSQETQYF.

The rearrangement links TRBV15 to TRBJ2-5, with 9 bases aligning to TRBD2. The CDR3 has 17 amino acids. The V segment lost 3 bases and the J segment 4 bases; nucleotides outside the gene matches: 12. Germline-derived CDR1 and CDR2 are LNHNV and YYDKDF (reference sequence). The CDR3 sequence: CATSSWGSAGGPETQYF. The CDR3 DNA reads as TGTGCCACCAGCAGTTGGGGGTCGGCGGGAGGGCCAGAGACCCAGTACTTC.

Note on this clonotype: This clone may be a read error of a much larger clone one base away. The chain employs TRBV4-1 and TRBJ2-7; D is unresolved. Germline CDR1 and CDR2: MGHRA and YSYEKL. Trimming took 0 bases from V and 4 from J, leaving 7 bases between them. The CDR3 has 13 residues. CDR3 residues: CASSQDRWYEQYF. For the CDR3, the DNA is TGCGCCAGCAGCCAAGATAGGTGGTACGAGCAGTACTTC.

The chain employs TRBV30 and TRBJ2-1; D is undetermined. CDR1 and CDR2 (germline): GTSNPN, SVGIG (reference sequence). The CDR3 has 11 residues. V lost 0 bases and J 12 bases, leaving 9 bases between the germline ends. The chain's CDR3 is CAWSVGPRQFF. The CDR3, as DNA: TGTGCCTGGAGTGTGGGCCCGCGGCAGTTCTTC.

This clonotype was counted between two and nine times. CDR3 residues: CAWIISGGKETQYF. Written as DNA, the CDR3 is TGTGCCTGGATCATTAGCGGGGGAAAAGAGACCCAGTACTTC. The rearrangement links TRBV30 to TRBJ2-5, with 9 nucleotides matching TRBD2. V was pared by 4 bases and J by 3 bases, with 6 bases of the junction left unmatched. The CDR3 extends over 14 amino acids. The germline CDR1 and CDR2 sequences are GTSNPN and SVGIG (reference sequence).

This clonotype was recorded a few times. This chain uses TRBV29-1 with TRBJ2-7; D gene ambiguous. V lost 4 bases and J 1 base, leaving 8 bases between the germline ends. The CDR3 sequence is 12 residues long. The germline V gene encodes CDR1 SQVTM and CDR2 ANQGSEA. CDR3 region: CSVGHGSYEQYF. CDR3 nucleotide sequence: TGCAGCGTTGGGCACGGGTCCTACGAGCAGTACTTC.

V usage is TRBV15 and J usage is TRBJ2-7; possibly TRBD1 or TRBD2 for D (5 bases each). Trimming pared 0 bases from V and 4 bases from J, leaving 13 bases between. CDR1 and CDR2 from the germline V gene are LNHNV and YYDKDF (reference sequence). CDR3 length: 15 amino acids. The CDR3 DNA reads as TGTGCCACCAGCAGAGATCTTGAGGGGTGGTACGAGCAGTACTTC. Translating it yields CATSRDLEGWYEQYF.

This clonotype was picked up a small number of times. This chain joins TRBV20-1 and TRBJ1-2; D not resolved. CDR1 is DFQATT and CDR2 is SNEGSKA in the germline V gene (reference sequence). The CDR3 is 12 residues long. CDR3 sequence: CTGSRHLSGYTF. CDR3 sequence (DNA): TGCACTGGCTCTAGGCATCTCTCTGGCTACACCTTC.

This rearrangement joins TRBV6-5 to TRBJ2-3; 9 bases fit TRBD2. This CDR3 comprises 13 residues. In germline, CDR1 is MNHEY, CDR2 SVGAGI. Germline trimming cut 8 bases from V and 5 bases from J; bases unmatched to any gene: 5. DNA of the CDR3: TGTGCCAGCCGAGCGGGGGGAAGAGATACGCAGTATTTT. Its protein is CASRAGGRDTQYF.

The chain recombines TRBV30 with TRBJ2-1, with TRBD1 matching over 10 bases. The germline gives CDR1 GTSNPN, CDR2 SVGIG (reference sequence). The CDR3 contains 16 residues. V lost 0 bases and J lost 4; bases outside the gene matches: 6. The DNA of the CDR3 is TGTGCCTGGAGTGTGGGGGGGACAGGGGAATACAATGAGCAGTTCTTC. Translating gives CAWSVGGTGEYNEQFF.

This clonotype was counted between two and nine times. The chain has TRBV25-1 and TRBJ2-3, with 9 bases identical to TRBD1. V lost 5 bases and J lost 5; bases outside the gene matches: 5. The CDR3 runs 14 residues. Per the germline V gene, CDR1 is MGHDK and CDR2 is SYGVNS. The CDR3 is CASSPTGGRDTQYF. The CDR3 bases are TGTGCCAGCAGTCCGACAGGGGGGAGAGATACGCAGTATTTT.

CDR3 residues: CATSRDAEQFF. In nucleotides, the CDR3 is TGTGCCACCAGCAGAGACGCTGAGCAGTTCTTC. V gene TRBV15 combines with J gene TRBJ2-1, with unresolved D. The CDR3 length is 11 residues. V was trimmed by 0 bases and J by 9 bases, leaving 3 bases between them. The germline V gene encodes CDR1 LNHNV and CDR2 YYDKDF (reference sequence).

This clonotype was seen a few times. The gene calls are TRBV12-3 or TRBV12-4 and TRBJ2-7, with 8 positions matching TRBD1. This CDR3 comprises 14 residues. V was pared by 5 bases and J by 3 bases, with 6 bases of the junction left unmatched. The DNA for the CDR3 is TGTGCCAGCAGTACTACCGGGACAGGCTACGAGCAGTACTTC. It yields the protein CASSTTGTGYEQYF.

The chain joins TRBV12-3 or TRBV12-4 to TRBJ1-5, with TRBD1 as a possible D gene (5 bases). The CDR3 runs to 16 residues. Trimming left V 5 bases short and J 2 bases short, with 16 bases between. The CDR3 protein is CASSASRVAGNQPQHF. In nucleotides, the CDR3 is TGTGCCAGCAGTGCTTCCAGGGTTGCGGGCAATCAGCCCCAGCATTTT.

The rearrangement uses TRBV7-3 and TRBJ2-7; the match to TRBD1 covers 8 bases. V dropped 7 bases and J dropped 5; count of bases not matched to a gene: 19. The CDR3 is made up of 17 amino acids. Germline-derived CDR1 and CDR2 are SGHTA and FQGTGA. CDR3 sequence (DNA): TGTGCCAGCAACCTACGAAAGACGACAGGGGCGTTAAACGAGCAGTACTTC. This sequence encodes CASNLRKTTGALNEQYF.

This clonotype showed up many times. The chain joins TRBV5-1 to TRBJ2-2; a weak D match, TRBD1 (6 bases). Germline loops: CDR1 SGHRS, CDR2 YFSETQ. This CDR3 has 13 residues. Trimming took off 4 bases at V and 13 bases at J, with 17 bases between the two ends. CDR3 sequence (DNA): TGCGCCAGCAGCAGGGGGACCCAACGGTGGCTGTTTTTT. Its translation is CASSRGTQRWLFF.

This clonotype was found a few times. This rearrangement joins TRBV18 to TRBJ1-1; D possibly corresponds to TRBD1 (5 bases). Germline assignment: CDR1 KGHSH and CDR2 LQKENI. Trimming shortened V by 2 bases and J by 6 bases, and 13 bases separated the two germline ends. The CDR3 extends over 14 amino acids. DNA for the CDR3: TGTGCCAGCTCACCAAGTATGGGGGTCGCTGAAGCTTTCTTT. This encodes CASSPSMGVAEAFF.

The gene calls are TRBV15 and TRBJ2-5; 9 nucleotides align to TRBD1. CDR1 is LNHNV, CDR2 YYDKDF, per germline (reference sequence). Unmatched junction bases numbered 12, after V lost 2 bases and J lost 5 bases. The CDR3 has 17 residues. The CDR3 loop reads CATSRQAGTGKGETQYF. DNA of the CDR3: TGTGCCACCAGCAGACAAGCCGGGACAGGGAAGGGGGAGACCCAGTACTTC. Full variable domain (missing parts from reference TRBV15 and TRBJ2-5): DAMVIQNPRYQVTQFGKPVTLSCSQTLNHNVMYWYQQKSSQAPKLLFHYYDKDFNNEADTPDNFQSRRPNTSFCFLDIRSPGLGDTAMYLCATSRQAGTGKGETQYFGPGTRLLVL.

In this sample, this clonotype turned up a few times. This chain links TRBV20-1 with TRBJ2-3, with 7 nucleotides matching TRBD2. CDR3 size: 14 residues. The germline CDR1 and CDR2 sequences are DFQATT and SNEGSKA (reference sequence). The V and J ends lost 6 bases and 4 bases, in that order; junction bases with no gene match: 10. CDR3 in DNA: TGCAGTGCGTCGCGGAGCGGGAAGGCAGATACGCAGTATTTT. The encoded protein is CSASRSGKADTQYF.

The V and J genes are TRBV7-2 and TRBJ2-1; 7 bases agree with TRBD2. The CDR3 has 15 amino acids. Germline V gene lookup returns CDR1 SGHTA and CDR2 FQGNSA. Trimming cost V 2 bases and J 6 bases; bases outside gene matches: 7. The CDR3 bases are TGTGCCAGCAGCTTACTAGGGCTAGCGGTCAATGAGCAGTTCTTC. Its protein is CASSLLGLAVNEQFF.

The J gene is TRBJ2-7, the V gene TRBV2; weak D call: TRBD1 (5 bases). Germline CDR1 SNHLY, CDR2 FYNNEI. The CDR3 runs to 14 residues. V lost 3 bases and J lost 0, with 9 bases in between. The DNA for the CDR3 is TGTGCCAGCAGTGAGTCCAGGGTCTCCTACGAGCAGTACTTC. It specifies CASSESRVSYEQYF.